This T cell receptor beta chain was sequenced for a study of T cells after posttransplantation cyclophosphamide (dated by TCRdb to 2016 to 2017). Notes on the research overall: The study tracked T cell repertoire reconstitution by TRB sequencing after myeloablative bone marrow transplantation using posttransplantation cyclophosphamide as GVHD prophylaxis. TRA and TRB clonality were tightly correlated in roughly ten samples, so subsequent TCR analyses focused on TRB only. In 3 patients, up to about 3 additional blood samples taken between 2 and 5.2 years after transplant also underwent TRB sequencing, as did pretransplant blood from several patients. TRB sequencing was performed on blood from all 34 PTCy patients with 1-year posttransplant specimens. Public TRB sequences were compared against a database of over 3,000 sequences linked to responses to pathogens, tumor antigens, self-antigens and alloantigens. Antigen receptor sequencing covered samples from some 36 PTCy-treated patients and over 15 of their related bone marrow donors.

The germline V gene sets CDR1 to MNHEY and CDR2 to SVGAGI. V is clipped by 2 bases and J by 3 bases, and the sequence between their germline boundaries is 10 bases long. The CDR3 starts with the cysteine, ends with the phenylalanine, and has 14 residues. The CDR3 DNA has 42 bases and is translated from base 1. The control cohort was some 10 patients given myeloablative marrow transplants with methotrexate plus a calcineurin inhibitor, sampled 1 year after transplant. Mononuclear cells from peripheral blood and bone marrow were separated by Ficoll-Hypaque density centrifugation and then cryopreserved. TRB sequencing was run on genomic DNA with either the immunoSEQ assay at survey resolution or the hsTCRB kit. In the paper's pipeline: The immunoSEQ software was used for initial read processing, and the LymphoSeq R package was used for repertoire analyses. Clonality was computed as 1 minus normalized Shannon entropy, and a Gini coefficient was also calculated for each TRB dataset. To infer phenotypes in unsorted samples, TRB sequences from sorted subsets of the recipient or donor were mapped onto unsorted samples from the same recipient. This immuneACCESS table, as held by TCRdb, lists in-frame sequences with V and J called but not all clones. Of the missing ones, under half trace to an unresolved V gene in checked studies; the others have no known cause. The V and J calls and the clone size are those of that table, but D and trimming were determined from the DNA. The table for this sample lists 19,000 or so clones; 86% of them were counted only once. Of the sample, roughly 2.2% falls within the top ten clones.

Remarks on this clone: Its antigen is currently not known. Per-base qualities were not stored, and no clone one base away is much larger.

The research as a whole found: Donor-recipient similarity was low at 1-2 months but rose over the first year, and later blood repertoires were often dominated by donor CD8+ memory clones. Across approximately 45 patients, TRB clonality was highly associated with recipient CMV seropositivity and CMV reactivation, and diversity in PTCy patients was similar to diversity in CNI/methotrexate controls. The TRB repertoires of T cells infiltrating skin or GI tract showed only limited overlap with the TRB repertoires of T cells in blood.

The TCR sequence derives from a female patient between 30 and 40 years old who received an allogeneic stem cell transplant from an unrelated donor, was CMV-positive, and had acute and chronic GVHD. Following a transplant, some T cells may be graft donor cells, not patient cells. The chain is encoded by TRBV6-5 joined to TRBJ1-2, with TRBD1 as a weak D call on 6 bases. The sequencing here drew on PBMCs, taken roughly a year after allogeneic stem cell transplant with calcineurin inhibitor and methotrexate. The sequenced DNA is TGTGCCAGCAGTTACCGCCAGGGGTACTATGGCTACACCTTC. This translates into CASSYRQGYYGYTF.